This entry concerns a single T cell receptor (beta chain). Its antigen specificity is not known. One junction end does not reproduce the germline sequence, and a read error may be involved. TCRbeta CDR3 regions were amplified from genomic DNA by means of the immunoSEQ Assay, a bias-controlled multiplex PCR. Per the authors' processing: The number of nucleated cells in each sample was estimated from the amplification of reference gene primers within the assay. To quantify the absolute abundance of each unique TCRbeta CDR3 rearrangement, sequence reads were collapsed and filtered. Productive Simpson clonality was computed per sample as the square root of Simpson's diversity index over productive rearrangements. This is the immuneACCESS table as TCRdb keeps it, with only in-frame sequences that have V and J called. A part of the clones is gone; compared with another copy, unresolved V genes explain less than half, and the rest is unexplained. V and J calls and clone size are given by that table; D and trimming were obtained from the DNA. The sample data list 470,000 or so clones, and around 90% of these were observed just once. Over 1.5% of the sample goes to the ten largest clones.

Based on the germline V gene (reference sequence), the CDR1 and CDR2 sequences are SSHAT and FNYEAQ. Inclusive of the bounding cysteine and phenylalanine, the CDR3 is 17 residues long. CDR3 DNA is the only sequence kept; it has 51 bases, read in frame from the first base. These data come from a study of blood T cell repertoires in COVID-19 (dated by TCRdb to 2018 to 2021). Concerning the study at large: Samples from collaborators originated in the United States, Italy and Spain and spanned both the acute and convalescent phases of COVID-19. The prospective study material was composed of cDNA or gDNA derived from T cells, B-cell-depleted T cells, or PBMCs. The dataset comprised deeply sampled blood TCRbeta repertoires from subjects exposed to, actively infected with, or recovered from COVID-19. The repertoires were made available in a free public database intended to serve as a resource for research on the immune response to SARS-CoV-2. Samples were obtained from the ongoing ImmuneRACE study (first 160 participants) and from 1,254 subjects provided by 6 global collaborators. Nearly every sample came with metadata listing a de-identified subject ID, COVID-19 status, age in years and sex. Where available, HLA class I and class II types were obtained from metadata supplied by the sample provider rather than from assay-based typing.

The full study reports these points: The amount of clinical and demographic metadata varied by source and participant and was provided uncurated.

Participants in the prospective study were enrolled through a virtual design, were aged 18 to 89 years, and lived in roughly 24 United States geographic areas. To assign participants to cohorts, the prospective study relied on clinical history that participants themselves reported in a screening survey and a study questionnaire. In the prospective study, whole blood, serum and a nasopharyngeal or oropharyngeal swab were collected from each participant by mobile phlebotomists. Additional blood draws and questionnaires over an approximately 2-month period could optionally be provided by prospective study participants. Before DNA extraction, blood samples from the prospective study were shipped at room temperature or frozen.

This sequence originates from a woman aged 18-29 years with acute COVID-19. The chain was built from TRBV7-7 and TRBJ2-5; TRBD1 is possibly the D segment (6 matching bases). The specimen was PBMCs or T cells enriched from blood (not recorded which). Here the CDR3 is given as CASSFGPGHPFQETQYF. The DNA sequence is as follows: TGTGCTAGCAGCTTCGGCCCGGGACACCCTTTCCAAGAGACCCAGTACTTC.